This is a list of T cell receptor beta chains from one sample in a study of control samples from healthy donors and cancer patients. Using immunoSEQ multiplex PCR, the repertoire was profiled, and TCRdb retains in-frame clones only, with some absent. The table records fewer than 60,000 clones, 70% to 90% of them present only once. What was sequenced was PBMCs. All receptors derive from a woman aged 45-65 years with lung cancer. Each CDR3 is given with its conserved first and last residue. Each record gives: CDR3 protein, CDR3 DNA, D gene, V gene, clone size, J gene. D genes are given only for firm matches. Clone size, where shown, is once, few, many, or a class for clones that have expanded.

CDR3aa: CASSPPGSGGTTDTQYF
CDR3nt: TGTGCCAGCTCACCCCCGGGTAGCGGGGGGACCACAGATACGCAGTATTTT
d_gene: TRBD2
v_gene: TRBV18
abundance: .
j_gene: TRBJ2-3

CDR3aa: CASSIRNNYGYTF
CDR3nt: TGTGCCAGTAGTATTCGAAATAACTATGGCTACACCTTC
d_gene: .
v_gene: TRBV19
abundance: once
j_gene: TRBJ1-2

CDR3aa: CASSPGVTGGQSGANVLTF
CDR3nt: TGTGCCAGCTCACCAGGAGTCACAGGGGGCCAATCTGGGGCCAACGTCCTGACTTTC
d_gene: TRBD1
v_gene: TRBV18
abundance: .
j_gene: TRBJ2-6

CDR3aa: CASSLSSGNQPQHF
CDR3nt: TGTGCCAGCAGCCTTAGTTCAGGGAATCAGCCCCAGCATTTT
d_gene: .
v_gene: TRBV7-9
abundance: .
j_gene: TRBJ1-5

CDR3aa: CASSQDLVDSLAYGYTF
CDR3nt: TGTGCCAGCAGCCAAGATTTGGTCGACTCCCTGGCCTATGGCTACACCTTC
d_gene: .
v_gene: TRBV4-2
abundance: .
j_gene: TRBJ1-2

CDR3aa: CAISEIGYSTDTQYF
CDR3nt: TGTGCCATCAGTGAGATCGGGTATAGCACAGATACGCAGTATTTT
d_gene: .
v_gene: TRBV10-3
abundance: once
j_gene: TRBJ2-3

CDR3aa: CASRIGQGVGNTIYF
CDR3nt: TGTGCCAGCAGAATCGGACAGGGGGTAGGAAACACCATATATTTT
d_gene: TRBD1
v_gene: TRBV5-5
abundance: .
j_gene: TRBJ1-3

CDR3aa: CASSLGQGSEKLFF
CDR3nt: TGTGCCAGCAGCTTAGGACAGGGTAGTGAAAAACTGTTTTTT
d_gene: TRBD1
v_gene: TRBV7-9
abundance: .
j_gene: TRBJ1-4

CDR3aa: CASSQGRGGIYEQYF
CDR3nt: TGCGCCAGCAGCCAAGGACGAGGGGGCATCTACGAGCAGTACTTC
d_gene: TRBD1
v_gene: TRBV4-1
abundance: few
j_gene: TRBJ2-7

CDR3aa: CASSKLGLAGQETQYF
CDR3nt: TGTGCCAGTAGTAAGTTGGGACTAGCGGGGCAAGAGACCCAGTACTTC
d_gene: TRBD2
v_gene: TRBV19
abundance: .
j_gene: TRBJ2-5

CDR3aa: CASSLDPKEKLFF
CDR3nt: TGTGCCAGCTCACTGGATCCGAAGGAAAAACTGTTTTTT
d_gene: .
v_gene: TRBV18
abundance: .
j_gene: TRBJ1-4

CDR3aa: CASSHRGAYEQYF
CDR3nt: TGTGCCAGCAGCCATAGAGGCGCTTACGAGCAGTACTTC
d_gene: .
v_gene: TRBV7-9
abundance: .
j_gene: TRBJ2-7

CDR3aa: CASSLGRTGTSAQYF
CDR3nt: TGCGCCAGCAGCTTGGGCAGGACAGGGACGTCGGCCCAGTACTTC
d_gene: TRBD1
v_gene: TRBV5-1
abundance: .
j_gene: TRBJ2-5

CDR3aa: CAWSGTYTDTQYF
CDR3nt: TGTGCCTGGAGTGGGACATACACAGATACGCAGTATTTT
d_gene: .
v_gene: TRBV30
abundance: .
j_gene: TRBJ2-3

CDR3aa: CASSSRIAEETQYF
CDR3nt: TGTGCCAGCAGCTCCAGGATCGCTGAAGAGACCCAGTACTTC
d_gene: .
v_gene: TRBV5-4
abundance: .
j_gene: TRBJ2-5

CDR3aa: CASSQVQETQYF
CDR3nt: TGTGCCAGCAGCCAAGTACAAGAGACCCAGTACTTC
d_gene: .
v_gene: TRBV3-1/TRBV3-2
abundance: .
j_gene: TRBJ2-5

CDR3aa: CASSQVRGREAGGYTF
CDR3nt: TGTGCCAGCAGCCAAGTAAGGGGCCGCGAGGCGGGAGGCTACACCTTC
d_gene: .
v_gene: TRBV14
abundance: .
j_gene: TRBJ1-2

CDR3aa: CASSRYRDTRLGPQHF
CDR3nt: TGTGCCAGCAGTCGGTATAGGGACACGCGTTTAGGGCCCCAGCATTTT
d_gene: .
v_gene: TRBV6-2/TRBV6-3
abundance: .
j_gene: TRBJ1-5

CDR3aa: CASSQATGGREKLFF
CDR3nt: TGTGCCAGCAGCCAGGCGACAGGGGGGCGGGAAAAACTGTTTTTT
d_gene: TRBD1
v_gene: TRBV3-1/TRBV3-2
abundance: .
j_gene: TRBJ1-4

CDR3aa: CASSYSRLGTQYF
CDR3nt: TGTGCCAGCAGTTACTCGAGGCTGGGGACCCAGTACTTC
d_gene: .
v_gene: TRBV6-5
abundance: .
j_gene: TRBJ2-5

CDR3aa: CASSIRDRDYGYTF
CDR3nt: TGTGCCAGCAGTATCCGGGACAGAGACTATGGCTACACCTTC
d_gene: TRBD1
v_gene: TRBV6-5
abundance: once
j_gene: TRBJ1-2

CDR3aa: CAWSAEVAHEQYF
CDR3nt: TGTGCCTGGAGTGCGGAGGTCGCCCACGAGCAGTACTTC
d_gene: .
v_gene: TRBV30
abundance: .
j_gene: TRBJ2-7

CDR3aa: CASSERTQMNSYEQYF
CDR3nt: TGTGCCAGCAGTGAGAGGACCCAGATGAACTCCTACGAGCAGTACTTC
d_gene: .
v_gene: TRBV2
abundance: .
j_gene: TRBJ2-7

CDR3aa: CASSFSGSGNTIYF
CDR3nt: TGTGCCAGCAGCTTCTCCGGGAGCGGAAACACCATATATTTT
d_gene: .
v_gene: TRBV11-1
abundance: .
j_gene: TRBJ1-3

CDR3aa: CSVESGVLPYEQYF
CDR3nt: TGCAGCGTTGAATCAGGGGTATTACCTTACGAGCAGTACTTC
d_gene: .
v_gene: TRBV29-1
abundance: few
j_gene: TRBJ2-7

CDR3aa: CASRWGTEQFF
CDR3nt: TGTGCCAGTAGGTGGGGGACTGAGCAGTTCTTC
d_gene: .
v_gene: TRBV19
abundance: few
j_gene: TRBJ2-1

CDR3aa: CASSLAITGGADTQYF
CDR3nt: TGCGCCAGCAGCTTGGCTATTACCGGGGGGGCCGATACGCAGTATTTT
d_gene: TRBD2
v_gene: TRBV5-1
abundance: .
j_gene: TRBJ2-3

CDR3aa: CASSSRGAPNTGELFF
CDR3nt: TGTGCCAGCAGCTCAAGAGGGGCTCCGAACACCGGGGAGCTGTTTTTT
d_gene: .
v_gene: TRBV9
abundance: .
j_gene: TRBJ2-2

CDR3aa: CASSLFGGAKLFF
CDR3nt: TGTGCCAGCAGCTTGTTCGGGGGCGCAAAACTGTTTTTT
d_gene: .
v_gene: TRBV5-4
abundance: .
j_gene: TRBJ1-4

CDR3aa: CASSTRQGVQEKLFF
CDR3nt: TGTGCCAGCAGTACGAGACAGGGGGTGCAGGAAAAACTGTTTTTT
d_gene: TRBD1
v_gene: TRBV28
abundance: .
j_gene: TRBJ1-4

CDR3aa: CASGDFTMNTEAFF
CDR3nt: TGTGCTAGTGGAGACTTTACAATGAACACTGAAGCTTTCTTT
d_gene: .
v_gene: TRBV12-5
abundance: .
j_gene: TRBJ1-1

CDR3aa: CAVATGNFQPQHF
CDR3nt: TGTGCCGTCGCGACAGGGAATTTCCAGCCCCAGCATTTT
d_gene: TRBD1
v_gene: TRBV6-1
abundance: .
j_gene: TRBJ1-5

CDR3aa: CAWLRFGQYGYTF
CDR3nt: TGTGCCTGGCTAAGGTTCGGACAATATGGCTACACCTTC
d_gene: .
v_gene: TRBV30
abundance: .
j_gene: TRBJ1-2

CDR3aa: CAWSWAGGEKLFF
CDR3nt: TGTGCCTGGAGTTGGGCCGGAGGTGAAAAACTGTTTTTT
d_gene: .
v_gene: TRBV30
abundance: .
j_gene: TRBJ1-4

CDR3aa: CASSFSGGAEETQYF
CDR3nt: TGTGCCAGCAGCTTTAGCGGGGGGGCGGAAGAGACCCAGTACTTC
d_gene: TRBD2
v_gene: TRBV7-2
abundance: .
j_gene: TRBJ2-5

CDR3aa: CASSYPRSYEQYF
CDR3nt: TGTGCCAGCAGCTATCCAAGGTCCTACGAGCAGTACTTC
d_gene: .
v_gene: TRBV5-6
abundance: .
j_gene: TRBJ2-7

CDR3aa: CAWSVTVVDEQYF
CDR3nt: TGTGCCTGGAGTGTAACGGTCGTAGACGAGCAGTACTTC
d_gene: .
v_gene: TRBV30
abundance: .
j_gene: TRBJ2-7

CDR3aa: CASSPGLYNYGYTF
CDR3nt: TGTGCCAGCAGCCCCGGACTGTATAACTATGGCTACACCTTC
d_gene: .
v_gene: TRBV5-4
abundance: .
j_gene: TRBJ1-2

CDR3aa: CASSPPDGNYGYTF
CDR3nt: TGTGCCAGCTCACCACCGGACGGCAACTATGGCTACACCTTC
d_gene: .
v_gene: TRBV18
abundance: few
j_gene: TRBJ1-2

CDR3aa: CASSEASGSRYEQYF
CDR3nt: TGCGCCAGCAGTGAGGCTAGCGGGTCCCGCTACGAGCAGTACTTC
d_gene: TRBD2
v_gene: TRBV10-2
abundance: .
j_gene: TRBJ2-7

CDR3aa: CASSEVGYRGEKLFF
CDR3nt: TGTGCCAGCAGTGAAGTAGGGTATCGGGGTGAAAAACTGTTTTTT
d_gene: .
v_gene: TRBV2
abundance: .
j_gene: TRBJ1-4

CDR3aa: CASKQDPQSYYEQYF
CDR3nt: TGTGCCAGTAAACAAGATCCTCAAAGTTACTACGAGCAGTACTTC
d_gene: .
v_gene: TRBV19
abundance: .
j_gene: TRBJ2-7

CDR3aa: CASSSNGNEQFF
CDR3nt: TGCGCCAGCAGCTCCAACGGCAATGAGCAGTTCTTC
d_gene: .
v_gene: TRBV5-1
abundance: .
j_gene: TRBJ2-1

CDR3aa: CATSRTDTEAFF
CDR3nt: TGTGCCACCAGCAGAACAGACACTGAAGCTTTCTTT
d_gene: .
v_gene: TRBV15
abundance: .
j_gene: TRBJ1-1

CDR3aa: CASRGTSGGAWDTQYF
CDR3nt: TGTGCCAGCAGAGGGACTAGCGGGGGGGCTTGGGATACGCAGTATTTT
d_gene: TRBD2
v_gene: TRBV27
abundance: .
j_gene: TRBJ2-3

CDR3aa: CSVDRGNDEQFF
CDR3nt: TGCAGCGTAGACAGGGGAAACGATGAGCAGTTCTTC
d_gene: TRBD1
v_gene: TRBV29-1
abundance: .
j_gene: TRBJ2-1

CDR3aa: CASSAWNGFSGNTIYF
CDR3nt: TGTGCCAGCAGCGCCTGGAACGGATTCTCTGGAAACACCATATATTTT
d_gene: .
v_gene: TRBV6-2/TRBV6-3
abundance: .
j_gene: TRBJ1-3

CDR3aa: CASSGEEGLRETQYF
CDR3nt: TGTGCCAGCAGTGGGGAGGAGGGGTTGAGAGAGACCCAGTACTTC
d_gene: .
v_gene: TRBV25-1
abundance: .
j_gene: TRBJ2-5

CDR3aa: CASSLGGPYQPQHF
CDR3nt: TGTGCCAGTAGCCTGGGGGGACCCTATCAGCCCCAGCATTTT
d_gene: .
v_gene: TRBV19
abundance: few
j_gene: TRBJ1-5

CDR3aa: CASSRDRGYEQYF
CDR3nt: TGTGCCAGCAGTAGGGACAGGGGCTACGAGCAGTACTTC
d_gene: TRBD1
v_gene: TRBV6-5
abundance: .
j_gene: TRBJ2-7

CDR3aa: CASSIRGVGQPQHF
CDR3nt: TGTGCCAGTAGTATCCGGGGCGTCGGTCAGCCCCAGCATTTT
d_gene: .
v_gene: TRBV19
abundance: .
j_gene: TRBJ1-5

CDR3aa: CASSSGPGQGADYEQYF
CDR3nt: TGTGCCAGCAGCTCAGGTCCGGGACAGGGGGCGGACTACGAGCAGTACTTC
d_gene: TRBD1
v_gene: TRBV6-2/TRBV6-3
abundance: .
j_gene: TRBJ2-7